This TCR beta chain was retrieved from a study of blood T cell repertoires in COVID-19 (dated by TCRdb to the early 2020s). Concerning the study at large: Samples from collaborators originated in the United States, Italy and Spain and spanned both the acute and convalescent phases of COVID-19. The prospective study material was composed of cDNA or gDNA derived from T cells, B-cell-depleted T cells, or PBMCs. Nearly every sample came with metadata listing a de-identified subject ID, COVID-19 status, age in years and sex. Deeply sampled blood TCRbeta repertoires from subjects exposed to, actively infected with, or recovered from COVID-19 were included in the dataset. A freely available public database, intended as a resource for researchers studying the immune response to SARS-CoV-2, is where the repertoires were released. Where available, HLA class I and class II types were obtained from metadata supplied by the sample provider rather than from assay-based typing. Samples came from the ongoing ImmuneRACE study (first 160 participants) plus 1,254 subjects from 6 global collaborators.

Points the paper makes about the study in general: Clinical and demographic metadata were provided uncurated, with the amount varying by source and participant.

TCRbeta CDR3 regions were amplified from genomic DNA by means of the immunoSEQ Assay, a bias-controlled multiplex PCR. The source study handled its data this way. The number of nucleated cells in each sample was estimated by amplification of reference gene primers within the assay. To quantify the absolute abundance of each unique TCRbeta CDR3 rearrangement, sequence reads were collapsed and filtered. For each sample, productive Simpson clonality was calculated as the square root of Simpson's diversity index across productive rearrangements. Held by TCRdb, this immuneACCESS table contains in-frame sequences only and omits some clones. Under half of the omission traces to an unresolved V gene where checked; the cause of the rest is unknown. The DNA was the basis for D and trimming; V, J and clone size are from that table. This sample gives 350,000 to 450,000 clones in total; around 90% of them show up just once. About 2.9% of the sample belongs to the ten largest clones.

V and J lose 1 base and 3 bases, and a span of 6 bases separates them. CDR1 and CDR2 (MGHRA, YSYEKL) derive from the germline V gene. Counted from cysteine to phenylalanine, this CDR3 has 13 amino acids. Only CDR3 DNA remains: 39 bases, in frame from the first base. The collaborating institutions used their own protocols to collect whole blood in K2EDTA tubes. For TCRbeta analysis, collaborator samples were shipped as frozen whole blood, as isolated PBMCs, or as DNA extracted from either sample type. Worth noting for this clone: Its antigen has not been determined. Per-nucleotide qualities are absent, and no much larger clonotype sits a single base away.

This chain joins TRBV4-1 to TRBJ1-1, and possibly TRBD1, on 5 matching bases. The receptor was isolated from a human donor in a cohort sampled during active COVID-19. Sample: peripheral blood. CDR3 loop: CASSQVGDTEAFF. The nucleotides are TGCGCCAGCAGCCAAGTAGGGGACACTGAAGCTTTCTTT.